Shown below are 32 T cell receptor beta chains from a single sample sequenced in a study of radiotherapy plus CTLA-4 blockade in lung cancer. Clones were sequenced by immunoSEQ multiplex PCR, and TCRdb holds only the in-frame ones, with some missing. The sample records about 38,000 clones, 70% to 75% being singletons. Sequences were derived from peripheral blood, sampled from a patient treated with radiotherapy plus ipilimumab. These receptors all come from a human donor with non-small cell lung cancer who had stable disease on radiotherapy plus ipilimumab.

The chain uses TRBV5-4 and TRBJ1-5, with 7 bases that match TRBD1. J lost 1 base, V lost 5 bases, and 3 bases had no gene match. Germline V gene lookup returns CDR1 SGHNT and CDR2 YYREEE (reference sequence). The CDR3 is 14 amino acids. Here the CDR3 reads CASSLQGSNQPQHF. The CDR3 DNA reads as TGTGCCAGCAGTCTACAGGGGAGCAATCAGCCCCAGCATTTT. The whole variable domain, filled in from reference TRBV5-4 and TRBJ1-5, reads ETGVTQSPTHLIKTRGQQVTLRCSSQSGHNTVSWYQQALGQGPQFIFQYYREEENGRGNFPPRFSGLQFPNYSSELNVNALELDDSALYLCASSLQGSNQPQHFGDGTRLSIL.

The count of this clone is one. The chain carries TRBV9 and TRBJ1-5, with D perhaps TRBD1 (6 bases). The CDR3 spans 15 residues. Trimming left V 0 bases short and J 2 bases short, with 9 bases between. Germline CDR1 and CDR2: SGDLS and YYNGEE. CDR3 region: CASSVEGVGNQPQHF. In nucleotides, the CDR3 is TGTGCCAGCAGCGTAGAGGGGGTGGGCAATCAGCCCCAGCATTTT.

This clone was found once. The chain has TRBV4-1 and TRBJ1-1; D gene unclear. This CDR3 comprises 16 residues. From germline, CDR1 is MGHRA and CDR2 YSYEKL. Between the trimmed V and J ends, which lost 2 bases and 4 bases, there was a span of 17 bases. The CDR3 DNA sequence: TGCGCCAGCAGCCAACAAGAAAACGTTTATGGCACTGAAGCTTTCTTT. Translation: CASSQQENVYGTEAFF.

This clone was seen only once. DNA for the CDR3: TGTGCCATCAGTGACGCGAACGAGCAGTACGTC. Amino acid sequence: CAISDANEQYV. The chain recombines TRBV10-3 with TRBJ2-7; D not certain. The CDR3 has 11 residues. Germline V lookup: CDR1 ENHRY, CDR2 SYGVKD. The V gene lost 3 bases and the J gene lost 5 bases, with 5 bases spanning the gap.

The genes are TRBV9 and TRBJ2-7, with D hard to call. CDR3 length: 14 amino acids. Deletions cut 0 bases from V and 2 bases from J, with 9 bases between. Germline CDR1 SGDLS, CDR2 YYNGEE. The CDR3 nucleotides read TGTGCCAGCAGCGTAGAGATGGTTCCCTACGAGCAGTACTTC. This translates into CASSVEMVPYEQYF.

The rearrangement joins TRBV5-1 to TRBJ1-6; possible D gene TRBD1, 6 bases. CDR1 is SGHRS, CDR2 YFSETQ, per germline. Trimming pared 4 bases from V and 7 bases from J, leaving 15 bases between. The CDR3 is made up of 15 amino acids. The CDR3 DNA follows: TGCGCCAGCAGCGGGGGGGCACTCGGGAATTCACCCCTCCACTTT. Translation: CASSGGALGNSPLHF.

This sequence joins TRBV6-9 and TRBJ1-5, with 10 bases identical to TRBD1. The CDR3 runs 18 residues. Germline CDR1 reads MNHGY; CDR2 reads SVAAGI. V lost 3 bases, J lost 2 bases, and 10 bases stayed unmatched. The CDR3 loop reads CASSYGGTGDFGNQPQHF. The CDR3, as DNA: TGTGCCAGCAGTTACGGCGGGACAGGGGATTTTGGCAATCAGCCCCAGCATTTT.

The genes are TRBV2 and TRBJ2-1; 8 bases line up with TRBD2. CDR1 and CDR2 (germline): SNHLY, FYNNEI. The CDR3 covers 18 residues. The V segment lost 6 bases and the J segment 10 bases; nucleotides outside the gene matches: 23. As DNA, the CDR3 is TGTGCCAGCAGACCCCCTAATCGGGGGGGCCTCCTCGGGGCGGAGCAGTTCTTC. Protein sequence: CASRPPNRGGLLGAEQFF.

The chain joins TRBV5-1 to TRBJ2-2; D may be TRBD2 (7 bases). Germline assignment: CDR1 SGHRS and CDR2 YFSETQ. This CDR3 is 16 amino acids long. Trimming removed 4 bases from V and 5 bases from J, with 18 bases in between. In DNA, the CDR3 is TGCGCCAGCAGCCCCTTGGGGGGGGCGAGGACCGGGGAGCTGTTTTTT. As protein: CASSPLGGARTGELFF.

There are a few counts of this clone. The chain is built from TRBV18 and TRBJ2-2; a possible D gene is TRBD1 (5 bases). The CDR3 contains 15 residues. Germline loops: CDR1 KGHSH, CDR2 LQKENI. Trimming shortened V by 3 bases and J by 1 base, and 9 bases separated the two germline ends. The CDR3 spells CASSPFQGNTGELFF. As DNA, the CDR3 is TGTGCCAGCTCACCCTTTCAGGGGAACACCGGGGAGCTGTTTTTT. Full variable domain (remainder filled in from reference TRBV18 and TRBJ2-2): NAGVMQNPRHLVRRRGQEARLRCSPMKGHSHVYWYRQLPEEGLKFMVYLQKENIIDESGMPKERFSAEFPKEGPSILRIQQVVRGDSAAYFCASSPFQGNTGELFFGEGSRLTVL.

The chain carries TRBV5-4 and TRBJ1-2, with 7 bases matching TRBD1. V was pared by 0 bases and J by 0 bases, with 5 bases of the junction left unmatched. The CDR3 runs to 16 residues. Germline V gives CDR1 SGHNT, CDR2 YYREEE (reference sequence). The CDR3 region has the DNA TGTGCCAGCAGCTTGGCCAGGCAGGGGGCTAACTATGGCTACACCTTC. Protein sequence: CASSLARQGANYGYTF.

In its sample, this clone was seen a few times. CDR3 loop: CASSFGQGGFDTIYF. In nucleotides, the CDR3 is TGTGCCAGCAGCTTTGGACAGGGGGGCTTTGACACCATATATTTT. The chain carries TRBV5-6 and TRBJ1-3, with 10 bases that match TRBD1. Trimming removed 2 bases from V and 8 bases from J; junction bases left unmatched: 7. Germline V lookup: CDR1 SGHDT, CDR2 YYEEEE. The CDR3 is made up of 15 amino acids.

The chain is built from TRBV29-1 and TRBJ1-4, with 9 bases fitting TRBD1. The CDR3 totals 13 residues. Trimming removed 4 bases from V and 7 bases from J; junction bases left unmatched: 4. The germline V gene encodes CDR1 SQVTM and CDR2 ANQGSEA. Here the CDR3 DNA reads TGCAGCGTTGCGGGACAGGGAAGTGAAAAACTGTTTTTT. Amino acid sequence: CSVAGQGSEKLFF.

Only a few counts were recorded for this clone. The gene calls are TRBV10-1 and TRBJ1-6; D ambiguous. With 4 bases removed from V and 0 bases from J, the gap between germline ends came to 7 bases. Germline V gives CDR1 WNHNN, CDR2 SYGVQD (reference sequence). The CDR3 extends over 15 amino acids. CDR3 sequence (DNA): TGCGCCAGCAGTGGTGGGAGCTCCTATAATTCACCCCTCCACTTT. Protein: CASSGGSSYNSPLHF.

This chain uses TRBV4-1 with TRBJ1-5; D gene ambiguous. From germline, CDR1 is MGHRA and CDR2 YSYEKL. CDR3 length: 14 amino acids. V lost 1 base and J 7 bases, leaving 11 bases between the germline ends. The CDR3 here is CASSQAIGHQPQHF. The CDR3 DNA reads TGCGCCAGCAGCCAAGCAATAGGGCACCAGCCCCAGCATTTT.

The CDR3 loop reads CSARQLGGYTF. The DNA for the CDR3 is TGCAGCGCTCGACAGTTGGGCGGCTACACCTTC. This rearrangement joins TRBV29-1 to TRBJ1-2; possible D gene TRBD1, 5 bases. The CDR3 runs 11 residues. The germline CDR1 and CDR2 sequences are SQVTM and ANQGSEA. The V gene lost 7 bases and the J gene lost 8 bases, with 14 bases spanning the gap. Full variable domain (outside the CDR3, taken from reference TRBV29-1 and TRBJ1-2): SAVISQKPSRDICQRGTSLTIQCQVDSQVTMMFWYRQQPGQSLTLIATANQGSEATYESGFVIDKFPISRPNLTFSTLTVSNMSPEDSSIYLCSARQLGGYTFGSGTRLTVV.

The chain couples TRBV5-1 to TRBJ2-5; the match to TRBD2 covers 13 bases. The CDR3 has 15 residues. In germline, CDR1 is SGHRS, CDR2 YFSETQ. J was trimmed by 4 bases and V by 2 bases; bases with no gene match: 2. CDR3 residues: CASSFRTSGGETQYF. Written as DNA, the CDR3 is TGCGCCAGCAGCTTCCGGACTAGCGGGGGAGAGACCCAGTACTTC.

The chain uses TRBV28 and TRBJ1-1; D not resolved. With 3 bases removed from V and 4 bases from J, the gap between germline ends came to 0 bases. Germline values: CDR1 MDHEN, CDR2 SYDVKM. The CDR3 loop spans 10 amino acids. Here the CDR3 DNA reads TGTGCCAGCAGTTTCACTGAAGCTTTCTTT. Translated: CASSFTEAFF.

V usage is TRBV5-6 and J usage is TRBJ2-1; 8 nucleotides agree with TRBD1. The length of the CDR3 is 14 residues. V lost 4 bases to trimming and J lost 6 bases; unmatched junction nucleotides: 6. Germline CDR1 is SGHDT and CDR2 is YYEEEE. The CDR3: CASSTLDRGNEQFF. CDR3 bases: TGTGCCAGCAGCACCCTAGACAGGGGCAATGAGCAGTTCTTC.

This rearrangement joins TRBV9 to TRBJ2-4; D possibly matches TRBD1 or TRBD2 (5 bases each). Trimming removed 0 bases from V and 8 bases from J, with 15 bases in between. Germline V CDR1 and CDR2: SGDLS, YYNGEE. This CDR3 is built from 15 residues. In nucleotides, the CDR3 is TGTGCCAGCAGCGTAGACGTGGGGGATTTTTACATTCAGTACTTC. The encoded protein is CASSVDVGDFYIQYF.

In this sample, this clone turned up once. The CDR3, as DNA: TGTGCCAGCCCCGGACAGGAGTCGAACACTGAAGCTTTCTTT. Translated, it gives CASPGQESNTEAFF. The chain carries TRBV28 and TRBJ1-1, with 7 bases lining up with TRBD1. CDR1 and CDR2 (germline): MDHEN, SYDVKM. V gave up 8 bases and J gave up 1 base; unmatched junction bases: 7. The CDR3 has 14 residues. Based on the CDR3 plus reference TRBV28 and TRBJ1-1, the full variable domain is DVKVTQSSRYLVKRTGEKVFLECVQDMDHENMFWYRQDPGLGLRLIYFSYDVKMKEKGDIPEGYSVSREKKERFSLILESASTNQTSMYLCASPGQESNTEAFFGQGTRLTVV.

The CDR3 DNA reads as TGTGCCAGCAGTTCCCTGGCGGGGCGATATGGCTACACCTTC. Translating it yields CASSSLAGRYGYTF. V and J are TRBV6-5 and TRBJ1-2, with D possibly TRBD1 on 5 matching bases. The V gene's germline CDR1 is MNHEY and CDR2 SVGAGI. CDR3 length: 14 amino acids. V was pared by 4 bases and J by 5 bases, with 14 bases between.

This rearrangement joins TRBV4-2 to TRBJ2-3, with a weak D call TRBD2 (6 bases). CDR3 length equals 14 residues. V lost 1 base and J lost 7, with 12 bases in between. Germline V gene data show CDR1 as LGHNA and CDR2 as YNFKEQ. The CDR3: CASSQATGEYTQYF. Here the CDR3 DNA reads TGTGCCAGCAGCCAAGCAACGGGGGAGTATACGCAGTATTTT.

The count of this clone is one. The chain uses TRBV27 and TRBJ1-3; unclear D gene. The ends were cut back, 6 bases at V and 0 bases at J, with 6 bases in the middle. The CDR3 runs to 13 residues. CDR1 is MNHEY and CDR2 is SMNVEV in the germline V gene (reference sequence). This CDR3 reads CASRKFSGNTIYF. Here the CDR3 DNA reads TGTGCCAGCAGAAAGTTCTCTGGAAACACCATATATTTT.

The sample holds a few counts of this clone. The chain employs TRBV14 and TRBJ1-1, with no clear D. Trimming left V 2 bases short and J 4 bases short, with 14 bases between. This CDR3 has 15 amino acids. Looked up from germline, CDR1 is SGHDN and CDR2 is FVKESK. CDR3 nucleotide sequence: TGTGCCAGCAGCCAATCACGGCTTGTTGGCACTGAAGCTTTCTTT. Its translation: CASSQSRLVGTEAFF.

On this clone itself: This same CDR3 is encoded by further DNA sequences in the sample. The J gene is TRBJ1-3, the V gene TRBV25-1, with no clear D. CDR1 is MGHDK, CDR2 SYGVNS, per germline. CDR3 size: 14 residues. V was shortened by 2 bases and J by 0 bases, with 5 bases between the two germline ends. In DNA form, the CDR3 reads TGTGCCAGCAGTGAAGAGCGCTCTGGAAACACCATATATTTT. Its protein product is CASSEERSGNTIYF.

V usage is TRBV14 and J usage is TRBJ2-3; unclear D gene. Germline V gene lookup returns CDR1 SGHDN and CDR2 FVKESK. CDR3 length: 12 residues. V was pared by 5 bases and J by 4 bases, with 7 bases between. The CDR3 DNA reads as TGTGCCAGCAGCTCCTCCGCAGATACGCAGTATTTT. It specifies CASSSSADTQYF.

In its sample, this clone was seen a few times. The V gene is TRBV19, the J gene TRBJ2-2; D is unclear. This CDR3 contains 12 residues. CDR1 is LNHDA, CDR2 SQIVND, per germline (reference sequence). V was clipped by 5 bases and J by 6 bases, with 7 bases between them. CDR3 nucleotides: TGTGCCAGTAGTCAAAGGGCCGGGGAGCTGTTTTTT. Amino acids: CASSQRAGELFF.

This rearrangement joins TRBV6-5 to TRBJ1-4, with 7 bases lining up with TRBD1. Germline V gives CDR1 MNHEY, CDR2 SVGAGI. The V and J ends lost 7 bases and 7 bases, in that order; junction bases with no gene match: 12. This CDR3 region has 15 residues. The CDR3 DNA follows: TGTGCCAGCACCTCCTCGACAGGGTTGTTTGAAAAACTGTTTTTT. It translates to CASTSSTGLFEKLFF.

The gene calls are TRBV5-5 and TRBJ1-2; D call uncertain. The CDR3 has 13 residues. Between the trimmed V and J ends, which lost 4 bases and 4 bases, there was a span of 11 bases. Germline lookup yields CDR1 SGHKS and CDR2 YYEKEE (reference sequence). This chain's CDR3 is CASSQQDGYGYTF. The CDR3 nucleotides are TGTGCCAGCAGCCAGCAGGACGGCTATGGCTACACCTTC.

The chain uses TRBV28 and TRBJ1-5, with no clear D. V lost 4 bases, J lost 0 bases, and 13 bases lay in between. Germline V gene sequence: CDR1 MDHEN, CDR2 SYDVKM. This CDR3 region has 16 residues. CDR3 in DNA: TGTGCCAGCAGTTCCCTCGCGGACGGTAGCAATCAGCCCCAGCATTTT. It yields the protein CASSSLADGSNQPQHF.

The chain employs TRBV5-1 and TRBJ2-2; D remains unclear. Germline V gives CDR1 SGHRS, CDR2 YFSETQ. Trimming cost V 1 base and J 3 bases, with 10 bases left between them. The length of the CDR3 is 15 residues. CDR3 DNA: TGCGCCAGCAGCTTGTTAACTACCGACACCGGGGAGCTGTTTTTT. Amino acid sequence: CASSLLTTDTGELFF.